The 4 T cell receptor beta chains below all came from one sample that was sequenced in a study of T cell changes during pregnancy in multiple sclerosis. Here immunoSEQ multiplex PCR was the method, and the copy in TCRdb shows in-frame clones only, minus some. Found here are approximately 34,000 clones, approximately 90% of them singletons; the top ten hold approximately 0.45%. The material was CD4+ T cells from peripheral blood mononuclear cells, obtained after pregnancy. These receptors came from a female donor with multiple sclerosis, enrolled in a pregnancy study.

This rearrangement joins TRBV7-6 to TRBJ2-3; D unresolved. Trimming left V 1 base short and J 2 bases short, with 7 bases between. Germline V CDR1 and CDR2: SGHVS, FNYEAQ. The CDR3 length is 14 residues. The CDR3 spells CASSLVSYTDTQYF. The CDR3 bases are TGTGCCAGCAGCTTAGTTTCGTACACAGATACGCAGTATTTT. Variable domain in full (rest from reference TRBV7-6 and TRBJ2-3): GAGVSQSPRYKVTKRGQDVALRCDPISGHVSLYWYRQALGQGPEFLTYFNYEAQQDKSGLPNDRFSAERPEGSISTLTIQRTEQRDSAMYRCASSLVSYTDTQYFGPGTRLTVL.

The V gene is TRBV7-3, the J gene TRBJ2-2, with D hard to call. Trimming took 1 base from V and 3 from J, leaving 9 bases between them. The CDR3 covers 15 residues. CDR1 and CDR2 from the germline V gene are SGHTA and FQGTGA. CDR3 region: CASSLSGSYTGELFF. DNA for the CDR3: TGTGCCAGCAGCTTAAGTGGCAGTTACACCGGGGAGCTGTTTTTT.

CDR3 coding DNA: TGCAGCGTTGTCCAGGGAGGTGTAAATGGCTACACCTTC. Translation gives CSVVQGGVNGYTF. The chain carries TRBV29-1 and TRBJ1-2; TRBD1 might be the D (5 bases). The V end lost 4 bases, the J end lost 6 bases, and 15 bases lay between the germline ends. This CDR3 is 13 amino acids long. Germline V gene lookup returns CDR1 SQVTM and CDR2 ANQGSEA.

In regard to this clone: One junction end does not reproduce the germline sequence, and a read error may be involved. V is TRBV18 and J is TRBJ2-4; TRBD1 matches at 8 bases. The CDR3 is 16 amino acids. Looked up from germline, CDR1 is KGHSH and CDR2 is LQKENI. The CDR3 here is CASSPPSLPRRTGLHF. The CDR3 DNA is TGTGCCAGCTCACCACCAAGCCTCCCCCGTCGGACAGGGCTACACTTC.